This T cell receptor beta chain was captured in a study of blood T cells in healthy people across ages. The germline CDR1 and CDR2 sequences are MDHEN and SYDVKM. This CDR3 spans 14 amino acids. Trimming removed 4 bases at V and 6 bases at J, with 16 bases between. Next came a second PCR, run for roughly 6 to 11 cycles, which used a sample-barcoded 5' primer along with a J-beta primer mix. TCRdb independently ran MiXCR on the 5' RACE reads; one entry per CDR3 protein. In the table there are about 1 million distinct CDR3 sequences, 40% to 50% of which are singletons. This clonotype was counted only a few times.

The chain couples TRBV28 to TRBJ2-7; D gene uncertain. This TCR was sampled from a woman aged 55-69 years in good health. Source material: blood. The chain's CDR3 is CASSSRFEYSEQYF. Written as DNA, the CDR3 is TGTGCCAGCAGTTCCCGTTTCGAGTATAGCGAGCAGTACTTC.